This TCR beta chain was identified during a study of CD8+ T cells in alopecia areata listed by TCRdb under 2018. Describing the broader study: In both human patients and the C3H/HeJ mouse model, the study applied high-throughput TCRbeta sequencing to look at T cell clonal expansion in alopecia areata. On the human side, TCRbeta sequencing was run on scalp tissue and on sorted CD4+ and CD8+ peripheral blood T cells from healthy controls and from alopecia areata patients with either patchy or totalis/universalis disease. Scalp clonality was compared among normal scalp (n=4), patchy alopecia areata scalp (n=8), and alopecia totalis/universalis scalp (n=8). RNA was obtained with the PAXgene miRNA kit for fixed scalp, the miRNeasy kit for PBMCs, and the RNeasy kit for mouse skin. TCRbeta CDR3 regions were amplified by immunoSEQ multiplex PCR using 35 Vbeta forward and 13 Jbeta reverse primers. Beyond this particular receptor, the publication reports: Compared with normal scalp, lesional scalp, particularly in alopecia totalis/universalis, had higher clonality and more expanded CD8+ clones, which suggests antigenic drive. Shared TCR sequences between patients were less evident than in mice, which may be partly attributable to HLA diversity in the patient population. Scalp TCR repertoire analysis is complicated because resident alphabeta T cells in normal human skin are also sequenced, whereas mouse skin is dominated by gammadelta T cells.

CDR1 and CDR2 are read off the germline V gene as MNHNS and SASEGT. V is shortened by 3 bases, J by 7 bases, and the region joining them spans 0 bases. The CDR3 spans 9 residues, from the cysteine through the phenylalanine. The sequence is cut down to CDR3 DNA, 27 bases in frame from base 1. Lesional scalp punch biopsies and peripheral blood were obtained from alopecia areata patients. PBMCs were isolated by density centrifugation and stained for CD3, CD4 and CD8, after which CD4+ and CD8+ T cells were sorted on a FACSAria. As part of a multicenter biomarker study, untreated alopecia areata patients were recruited. In a handful of patients from the biomarker study, the blood CD8+ T cells went through an additional sort into NKG2D-low and NKG2D-high fractions. With respect to this clone: It lacks a known antigen. One base away there is no much larger clone; base qualities are not given.

The library was made by the immunoSEQ multiplex PCR assay. RNA was extracted from all samples and reverse transcribed into cDNA as template for TCR sequencing. First-strand cDNA was synthesized with SuperScript III using a 2:1 mix of oligo-dT and random hexamers. A synthetic immune receptor repertoire was used to assess amplification bias, and residual bias was removed computationally. As for the authors' bioinformatics: After raw reads were preprocessed to remove errors, the CDR3 was defined following IMGT conventions as running from the conserved cysteine to phenylalanine. Clonality was computed by normalizing Shannon entropy by log2 of the number of productive unique TCRs and subtracting the result from 1. Whether scalp clones were CD4 or CD8 was inferred by matching scalp TCRbeta sequences against CD4 and CD8 repertoires sorted from blood. What TCRdb holds here is the immuneACCESS table cut down to in-frame rearrangements. Part of the clones is not present; checked against another copy, under half of the missing clones reflect an unresolved V gene, and the others are unexplained. Clonal size and the V and J genes are those of that table, whereas D and trimming came from the DNA. Across this sample there are tens of thousands of clones, with roughly 80% seen only once. The ten largest clones take up over 15% of the sample.

The chain was built from TRBV6-1 and TRBJ2-5, with the D gene not clear enough to name. This clonotype was obtained from a human donor with alopecia areata. Sequenced material: NKG2D-low CD8+ T cells sorted from blood. The sample's cell subset or site label, in plain terms: sorted CD8+ NKG2D-low blood T cells. The nucleotides read TGTGCCAGCAGTGAGACCCAGTACTTC. Its protein reads: CASSETQYF.